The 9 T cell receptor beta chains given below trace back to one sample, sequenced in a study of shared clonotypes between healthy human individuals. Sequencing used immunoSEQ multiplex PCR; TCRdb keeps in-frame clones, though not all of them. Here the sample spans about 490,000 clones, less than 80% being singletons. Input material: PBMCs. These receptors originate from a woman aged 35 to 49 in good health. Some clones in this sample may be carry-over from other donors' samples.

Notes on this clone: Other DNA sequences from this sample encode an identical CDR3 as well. CDR3 residues: CATSRGRDPGANVLTF. The CDR3 nucleotides are TGTGCCACCAGCAGAGGCAGGGATCCTGGGGCCAACGTCCTGACTTTC. The chain links TRBV15 to TRBJ2-6; tentative D call: TRBD1 (5 bases). Trimming pared 1 base from V and 2 bases from J, leaving 9 bases between. Germline V gives CDR1 LNHNV, CDR2 YYDKDF (reference sequence). CDR3 length: 16 residues.

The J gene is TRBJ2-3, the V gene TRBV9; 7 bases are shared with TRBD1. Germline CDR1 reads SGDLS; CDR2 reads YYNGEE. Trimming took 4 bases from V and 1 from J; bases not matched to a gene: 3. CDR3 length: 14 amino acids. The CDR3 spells CASSTGQGTDTQYF. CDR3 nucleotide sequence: TGTGCCAGCAGCACAGGACAGGGCACAGATACGCAGTATTTT.

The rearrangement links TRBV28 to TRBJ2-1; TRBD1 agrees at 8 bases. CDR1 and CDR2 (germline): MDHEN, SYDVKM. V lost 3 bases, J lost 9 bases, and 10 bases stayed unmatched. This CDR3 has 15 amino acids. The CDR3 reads CASSLDRALAGEQFF. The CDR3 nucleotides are TGTGCCAGCAGTTTGGACAGGGCCCTAGCAGGTGAGCAGTTCTTC.

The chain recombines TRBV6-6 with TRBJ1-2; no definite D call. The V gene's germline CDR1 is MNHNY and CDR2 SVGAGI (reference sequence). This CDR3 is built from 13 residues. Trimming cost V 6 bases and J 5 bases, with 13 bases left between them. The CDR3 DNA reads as TGTGCCAGCAGCTATGGGTCCTCGTATGGCTACACCTTC. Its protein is CASSYGSSYGYTF.

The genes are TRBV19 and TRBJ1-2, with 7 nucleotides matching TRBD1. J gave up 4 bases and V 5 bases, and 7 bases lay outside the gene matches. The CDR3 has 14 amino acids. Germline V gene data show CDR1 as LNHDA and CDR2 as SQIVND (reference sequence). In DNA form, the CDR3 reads TGTGCCAGTAGTCGGGACAGCTTGGCCTATGGCTACACCTTC. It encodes CASSRDSLAYGYTF.

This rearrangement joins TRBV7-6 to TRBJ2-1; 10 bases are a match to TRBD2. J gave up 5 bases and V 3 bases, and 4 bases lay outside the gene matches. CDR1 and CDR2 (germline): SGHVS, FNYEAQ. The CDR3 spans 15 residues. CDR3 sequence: CASSFGTSVNNEQFF. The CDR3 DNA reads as TGTGCCAGCAGCTTCGGGACTAGCGTCAACAATGAGCAGTTCTTC. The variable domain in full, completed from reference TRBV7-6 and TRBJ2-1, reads GAGVSQSPRYKVTKRGQDVALRCDPISGHVSLYWYRQALGQGPEFLTYFNYEAQQDKSGLPNDRFSAERPEGSISTLTIQRTEQRDSAMYRCASSFGTSVNNEQFFGPGTRLTVL.

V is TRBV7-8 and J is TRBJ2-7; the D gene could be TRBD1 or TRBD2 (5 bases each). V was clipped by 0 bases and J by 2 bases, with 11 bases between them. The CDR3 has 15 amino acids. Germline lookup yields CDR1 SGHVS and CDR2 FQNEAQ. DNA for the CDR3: TGTGCCAGCAGCTTAGCTAGCTGGGGGACCTACGAGCAGTACTTC. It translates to CASSLASWGTYEQYF.

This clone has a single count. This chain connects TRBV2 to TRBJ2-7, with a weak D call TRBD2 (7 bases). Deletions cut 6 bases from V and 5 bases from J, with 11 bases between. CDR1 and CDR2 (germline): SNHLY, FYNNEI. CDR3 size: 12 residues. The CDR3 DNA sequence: TGTGCCAGCAGGAGGGGGGGAGACGAGCAGTACTTC. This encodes CASRRGGDEQYF.

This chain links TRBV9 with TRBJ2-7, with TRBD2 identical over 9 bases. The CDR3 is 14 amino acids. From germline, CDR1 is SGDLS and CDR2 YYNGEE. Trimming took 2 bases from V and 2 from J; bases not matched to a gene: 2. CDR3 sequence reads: CASSVTSGPYEQYF. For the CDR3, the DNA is TGTGCCAGCAGCGTTACTAGCGGGCCCTACGAGCAGTACTTC.